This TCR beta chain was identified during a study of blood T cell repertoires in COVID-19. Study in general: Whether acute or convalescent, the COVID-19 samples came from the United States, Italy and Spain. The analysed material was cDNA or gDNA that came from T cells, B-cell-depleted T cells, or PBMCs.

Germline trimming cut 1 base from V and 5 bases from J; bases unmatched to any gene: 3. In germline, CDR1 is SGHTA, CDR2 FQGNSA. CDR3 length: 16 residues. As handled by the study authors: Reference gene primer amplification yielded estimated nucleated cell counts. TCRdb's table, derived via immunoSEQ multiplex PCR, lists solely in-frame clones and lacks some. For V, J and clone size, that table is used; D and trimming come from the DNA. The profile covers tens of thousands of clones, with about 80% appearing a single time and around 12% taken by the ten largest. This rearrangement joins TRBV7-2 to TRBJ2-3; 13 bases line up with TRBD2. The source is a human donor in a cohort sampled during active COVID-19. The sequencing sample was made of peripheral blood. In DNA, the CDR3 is TGTGCCAGCAGCTTAGTAGGGACTAGCGGGGTAGATACGCAGTATTTT. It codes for CASSLVGTSGVDTQYF.